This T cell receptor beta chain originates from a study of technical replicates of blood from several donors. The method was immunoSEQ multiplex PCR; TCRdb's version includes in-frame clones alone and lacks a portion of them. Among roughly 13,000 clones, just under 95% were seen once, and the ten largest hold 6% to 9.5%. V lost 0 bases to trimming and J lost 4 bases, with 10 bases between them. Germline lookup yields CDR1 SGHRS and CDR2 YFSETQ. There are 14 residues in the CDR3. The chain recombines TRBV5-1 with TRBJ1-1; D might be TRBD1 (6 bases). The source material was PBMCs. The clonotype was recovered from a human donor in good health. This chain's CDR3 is CASSLDRVATEAFF. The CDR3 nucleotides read TGCGCCAGCAGCTTGGACAGGGTGGCCACTGAAGCTTTCTTT.